Following are 3 T cell receptor beta chains from one sample sequenced in a study of early T cells in non-severe SARS-CoV-2 infection. TCRdb re-called the 5' RACE reads with MiXCR, one entry per CDR3 protein. This sample has about 36,000 distinct CDR3 sequences, with around 5% found just once. Sequenced material: whole blood. The receptors shown here come from an adult who was a healthcare worker with PCR-confirmed SARS-CoV-2 infection or an uninfected control (not recorded which).

This clonotype was found many times. The gene calls are TRBV11-3 and TRBJ2-3; no definite D call. This CDR3 spans 13 amino acids. CDR1 and CDR2 (germline): SGHNT, YENEEA. Trimming removed 2 bases from V and 1 base from J, with 4 bases in between. The CDR3 here is CASSLSGTDTQYF. The CDR3, as DNA: TGTGCCAGCAGCTTATCAGGCACAGATACGCAGTATTTT.

V gene TRBV14 combines with J gene TRBJ1-2; D not resolved. The germline V and J ends were trimmed by 3 bases and 3 bases, with 8 bases remaining between them. The CDR3 loop spans 13 amino acids. Germline values: CDR1 SGHDN, CDR2 FVKESK. The CDR3 here is CASSQDGHYGYTF. The DNA of the CDR3 is TGTGCCAGCAGCCAGGACGGACACTATGGCTACACCTTC.

This clonotype has at least ten counts. V and J are TRBV3-1 and TRBJ2-7; TRBD2 is a possible D gene (5 bases). This CDR3 is built from 15 residues. Trimming removed 1 base from V and 0 bases from J, with 10 bases in between. Germline lookup yields CDR1 LGHDT and CDR2 YNNKEL (reference sequence). As DNA, the CDR3 is TGTGCCAGCAGCCAAGTCCCGGGAAGCTCCTACGAGCAGTACTTC. Its protein is CASSQVPGSSYEQYF.